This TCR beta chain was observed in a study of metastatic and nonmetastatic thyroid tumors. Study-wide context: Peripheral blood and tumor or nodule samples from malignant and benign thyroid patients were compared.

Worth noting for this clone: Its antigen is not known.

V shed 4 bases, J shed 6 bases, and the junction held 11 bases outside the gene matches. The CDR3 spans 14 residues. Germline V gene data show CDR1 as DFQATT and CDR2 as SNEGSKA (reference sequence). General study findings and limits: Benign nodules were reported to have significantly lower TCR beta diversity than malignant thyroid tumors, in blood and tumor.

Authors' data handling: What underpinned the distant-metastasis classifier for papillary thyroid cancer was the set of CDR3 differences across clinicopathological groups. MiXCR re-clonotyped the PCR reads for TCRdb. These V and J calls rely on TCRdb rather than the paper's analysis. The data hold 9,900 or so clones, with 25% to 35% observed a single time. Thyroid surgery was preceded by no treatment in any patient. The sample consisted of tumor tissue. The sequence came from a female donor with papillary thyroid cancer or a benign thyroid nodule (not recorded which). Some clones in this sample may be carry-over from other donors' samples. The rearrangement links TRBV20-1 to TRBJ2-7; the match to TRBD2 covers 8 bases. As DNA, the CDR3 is TGCAGTGCTAACGGGGGGGAGCTCGGGCGCGAGCAGTACTTC. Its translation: CSANGGELGREQYF.